This T cell receptor beta chain stems from a study of cytomegalovirus exposure and HLA in healthy donors. Across the whole study: Samples from HLA-typed donors yielded around 85 million unique TCRs in an early data release.

The CDR3 has 14 residues. Trimming removed 2 bases from V and 1 base from J, with 8 bases in between. Per germline, CDR1 KGHSH and CDR2 LQKENI. Study results and caveats: Later work found most CMV-associated TCR beta chains apparently HLA-restricted. Certain sequence variants were highly shared and formed a cluster, and this cluster was likely a sequencing artifact.

All the people who gave samples were healthy bone marrow donors. Primers for the PCR totalled 60 Vbeta and 13 Jbeta. The assay was immunoSEQ multiplex PCR, and TCRdb's table has in-frame clones only and misses some. This table has some 190,000 clones, approximately 9.5% appearing once. About this clone: What it binds is not known.

The receptor was derived from a woman aged 30 to 39 in good health and CMV-seropositive. V is TRBV18 and J is TRBJ1-1; no definite D call. Sequencing input: PBMCs. The chain's CDR3 is CASSPWTQNTEAFF. CDR3 in DNA: TGTGCCAGCTCACCATGGACTCAGAACACTGAAGCTTTCTTT.